This TCR beta chain was captured in a study of blood T cell repertoires in COVID-19. Produced via immunoSEQ multiplex PCR; TCRdb's table is partial and in-frame only. The table includes about 220,000 clones, roughly 80% detected once. This clone was seen a single time. V lost 2 bases and J lost 7; bases outside the gene matches: 2. This CDR3 contains 15 residues. Per germline, CDR1 MNHEY and CDR2 SVGAGI. This chain connects TRBV6-5 to TRBJ2-7; 16 bases are a match to TRBD2. Material: peripheral blood. The clonotype was recovered from a human donor in a cohort sampled during active COVID-19. The DNA for the CDR3 is TGTGCCAGCAGTTACGGGACTAGCGGGAGGGGTGAGCAGTACTTC. Protein: CASSYGTSGRGEQYF.